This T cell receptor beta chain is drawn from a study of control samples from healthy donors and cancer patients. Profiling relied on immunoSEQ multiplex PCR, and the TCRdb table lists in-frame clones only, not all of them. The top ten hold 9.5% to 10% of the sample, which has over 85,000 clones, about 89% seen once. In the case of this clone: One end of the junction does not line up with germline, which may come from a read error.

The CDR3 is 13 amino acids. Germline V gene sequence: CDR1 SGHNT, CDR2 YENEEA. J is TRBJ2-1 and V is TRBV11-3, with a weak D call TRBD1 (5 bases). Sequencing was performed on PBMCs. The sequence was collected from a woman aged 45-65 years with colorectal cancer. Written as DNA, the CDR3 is TGTGCCAGCAGCTTTTATTCAGGGTATGAACAGTTCTTC. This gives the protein CASSFYSGYEQFF.